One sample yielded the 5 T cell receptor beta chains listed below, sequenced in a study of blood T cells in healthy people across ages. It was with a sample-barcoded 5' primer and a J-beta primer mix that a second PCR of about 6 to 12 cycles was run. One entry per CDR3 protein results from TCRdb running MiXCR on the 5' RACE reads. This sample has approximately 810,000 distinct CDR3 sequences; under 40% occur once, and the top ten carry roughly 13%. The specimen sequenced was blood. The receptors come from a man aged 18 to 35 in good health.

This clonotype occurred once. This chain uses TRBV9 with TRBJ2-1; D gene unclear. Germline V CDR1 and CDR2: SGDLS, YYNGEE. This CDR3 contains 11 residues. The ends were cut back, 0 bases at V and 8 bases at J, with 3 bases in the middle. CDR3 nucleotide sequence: TGTGCCAGCAGCGTAGACGATGAGCAGTTCTTC. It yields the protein CASSVDDEQFF.

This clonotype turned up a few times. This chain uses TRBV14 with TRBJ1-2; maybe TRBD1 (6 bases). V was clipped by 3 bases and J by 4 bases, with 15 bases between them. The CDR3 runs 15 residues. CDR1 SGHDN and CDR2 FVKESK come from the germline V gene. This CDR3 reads CASSQFRDTFYGYTF. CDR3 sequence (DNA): TGTGCCAGCAGCCAGTTCCGGGACACCTTCTATGGCTACACCTTC.

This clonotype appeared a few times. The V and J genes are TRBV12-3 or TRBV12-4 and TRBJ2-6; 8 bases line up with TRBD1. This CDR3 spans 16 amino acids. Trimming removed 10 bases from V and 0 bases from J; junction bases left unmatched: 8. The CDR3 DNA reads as TGTGCCACCAAAGGACAGGGTTTCTCTGGGGCCAACGTCCTGACTTTC. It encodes CATKGQGFSGANVLTF.

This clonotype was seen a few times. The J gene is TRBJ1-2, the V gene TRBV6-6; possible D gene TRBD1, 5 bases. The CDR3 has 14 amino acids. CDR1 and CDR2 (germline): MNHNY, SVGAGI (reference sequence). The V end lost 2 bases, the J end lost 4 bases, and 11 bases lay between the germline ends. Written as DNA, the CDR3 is TGTGCCAGCAGTTACGGGGCACAGCTCTATGGCTACACCTTC. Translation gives CASSYGAQLYGYTF.

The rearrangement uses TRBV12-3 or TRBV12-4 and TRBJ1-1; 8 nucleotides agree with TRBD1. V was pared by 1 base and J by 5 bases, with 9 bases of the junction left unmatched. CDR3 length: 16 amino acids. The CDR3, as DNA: TGTGCCAGCAGTTTAGAGGGGACAGGTTGGGGGACTGAAGCTTTCTTT. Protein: CASSLEGTGWGTEAFF.